This T cell receptor beta chain is from a study of CD8+ T cells in alopecia areata. Study overall: Treated patients were given oral tofacitinib, which was dosed at 5 to 10 mg twice daily.

As the sequencing template, cDNA was produced by extracting RNA and reverse transcribing it. Repertoires were generated with immunoSEQ multiplex PCR, while TCRdb's copy carries only in-frame clones and drops some. Of 200,000 to 250,000 clones in the sample, 57% are singletons; the top ten hold 0.45%. Per the germline V gene, CDR1 is SGHRS and CDR2 is YFSETQ. The CDR3 runs to 15 residues. The V gene end was trimmed by 4 bases and the J gene end by 4 bases; junction bases not matched to a gene: 6. Concerning this clone: No antigen is known for it.

General study points: It was less clear whether patients shared TCRs than it was in mice, possibly because of HLA.

This receptor was taken from a human donor with alopecia areata. The sample here was CD4+ T cells sorted from blood, taken at week 0. The chain is built from TRBV5-1 and TRBJ2-2; 8 nucleotides match TRBD1. This chain's CDR3 is CASSLGTGFTGELFF. CDR3 sequence (DNA): TGCGCCAGCAGCCTCGGGACAGGATTCACCGGGGAGCTGTTTTTT.